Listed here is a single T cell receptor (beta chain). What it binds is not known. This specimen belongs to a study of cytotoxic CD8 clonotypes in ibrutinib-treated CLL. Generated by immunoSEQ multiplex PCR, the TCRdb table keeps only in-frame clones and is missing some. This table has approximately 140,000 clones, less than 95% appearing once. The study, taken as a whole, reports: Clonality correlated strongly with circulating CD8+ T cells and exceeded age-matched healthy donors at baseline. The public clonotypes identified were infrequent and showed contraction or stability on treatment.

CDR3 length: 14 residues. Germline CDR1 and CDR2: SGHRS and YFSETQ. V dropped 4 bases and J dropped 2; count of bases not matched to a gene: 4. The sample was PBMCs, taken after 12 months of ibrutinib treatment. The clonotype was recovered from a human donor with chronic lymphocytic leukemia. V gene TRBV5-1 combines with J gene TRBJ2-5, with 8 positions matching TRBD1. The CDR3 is CASSVTGGQETQYF. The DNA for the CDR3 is TGCGCCAGCAGCGTTACAGGGGGGCAAGAGACCCAGTACTTC.